This paragraph reports one T cell receptor beta chain. Its antigen is currently unknown. CDR3 length: 13 amino acids. V was pared by 5 bases and J by 4 bases, with 11 bases between. The germline CDR1 and CDR2 sequences are SSHAT and FNYEAQ (reference sequence). Memory CD4+ cells were defined as CD4+CD45RO+CD25-. TCRdb redid the calling of the 5' RACE reads with MiXCR, one entry per CDR3 protein. The sample holds approximately 41,000 distinct CDR3 sequences; just under 30% are singletons and the top ten take less than 4%. General study results and limits: Tumor Treg TCRs overlapped most with tumor naive CD4+ cells.

The sequence derives from a female donor with breast cancer. What was sequenced was memory CD4+ T cells sorted from a lymph node. Specified subset: memory CD4+ T cells, CD4+CD45RO+CD25-. The rearrangement joins TRBV7-7 to TRBJ2-5, with a weak D call TRBD1 (5 bases). The CDR3 is CASSPAQGETQYF. For the CDR3, the DNA is TGTGCCAGCAGCCCGGCGCAGGGAGAGACCCAGTACTTC.